Described below is a single T cell receptor beta chain sequence and its context. Its target is not known. Per germline, CDR1 SGDLS and CDR2 YYNGEE. The CDR3 is 13 residues long. With 3 bases removed from V and 6 bases from J, the gap between germline ends came to 10 bases. The data are from a study of CD8 T cells in Susac syndrome. Random hexamers served to reverse transcribe roughly 0.5 to 1 ug RNA. An immunoSEQ multiplex PCR amplified TCR beta CDR3 over 54 Vbeta and 13 Jbeta. TCRdb reprocessed the immunoSEQ multiplex PCR reads with MiXCR, giving one entry per CDR3 protein. The data contain 200,000 to 250,000 distinct CDR3 sequences, roughly 90% of them singletons. General observations from the study: The relatively small number of individuals in the TCR sequencing and HLA analysis was acknowledged by the study.

This clonotype was obtained from a human donor with multiple sclerosis. Sequencing used CD8+ T cells from PBMCs. The chain has TRBV9 and TRBJ1-5; possible D gene TRBD1, 5 bases. As DNA, the CDR3 is TGTGCCAGCAGCGATGGGAGGGGTCAGCCCCAGCATTTT. Translated: CASSDGRGQPQHF.